This T cell receptor beta chain was captured by sequencing in a study of blood T cells in healthy people across ages. V was shortened by 11 bases and J by 0 bases, with 13 bases between the two germline ends. The V gene's germline CDR1 is ENHRY and CDR2 SYGVKD. The CDR3 extends over 13 amino acids. General study findings and limits: With age, beta diversity per million T cells declined roughly linearly, significantly by 30 to 40. Because sorting was not performed, PBMCs prevented conclusive naive versus antigen-experienced comparison.

The authors ran a second PCR of roughly 6 to 12 cycles using a sample-barcoded 5' primer and a J-beta primer mix. Each cDNA molecule received a tag from a template-switch adaptor that had 12 random nucleotides. From the 5' RACE reads, TCRdb called clonotypes with MiXCR, one entry per CDR3 protein. The table shows 1 million or so distinct CDR3 sequences, with under 30% occurring only once. As regards this clonotype: Its target is not known.

These data also formed part of another study, on T cells of mothers and their children.

The sample consisted of blood. The receptor comes from a girl aged 2 to 10 in good health. The rearrangement links TRBV10-3 to TRBJ1-2; D not certain. The CDR3 protein is CAVSGGANYGYTF. In DNA form, the CDR3 reads TGTGCCGTCTCAGGCGGAGCTAACTATGGCTACACCTTC.